Below are 16 T cell receptor beta chains sequenced from a single sample in a study of cytomegalovirus exposure and HLA in healthy donors. PCR was performed using 60 Vbeta and 13 Jbeta primers. Sequencing was performed with immunoSEQ multiplex PCR; in TCRdb, only in-frame clones are kept and a portion is missing. Counted here are under 200,000 clones, approximately 77% occurring once; the ten biggest clones make up 7% to 9%. The sequencing input was PBMCs. These receptors originate from a male donor in good health and CMV-seropositive.

The genes are TRBV7-9 and TRBJ1-2, with unresolved D. The CDR3 length is 17 residues. V gave up 4 bases and J gave up 2 bases, with 20 bases separating them. From germline, CDR1 is SEHNR and CDR2 FQNEAQ (reference sequence). CDR3 nucleotide sequence: TGTGCCAGCAGCTCCCCGGCGCCAGGTGAGGGCAACTATGGCTACACCTTC. As protein: CASSSPAPGEGNYGYTF.

This clone was seen just once. The genes are TRBV2 and TRBJ2-7, with unresolved D. This CDR3 is built from 13 residues. V gave up 5 bases and J gave up 4 bases, with 12 bases separating them. The germline gives CDR1 SNHLY, CDR2 FYNNEI. The CDR3 sequence is CASSLLGGYEQYF. CDR3 sequence (DNA): TGTGCCAGCAGTCTTCTAGGTGGGTACGAGCAGTACTTC.

The chain couples TRBV4-1 to TRBJ1-4, with D perhaps matching TRBD1 (5 bases). Germline V CDR1 and CDR2: MGHRA, YSYEKL. V lost 6 bases, J lost 0 bases, and 14 bases lay in between. The CDR3 spans 16 residues. The CDR3 loop is CASRKRQLTTNEKLFF. The CDR3 region has the DNA TGCGCCAGCAGAAAGAGACAGTTGACAACTAATGAAAAACTGTTTTTT.

This chain links TRBV30 with TRBJ1-1; TRBD1 matches 8 bases. The length of the CDR3 is 13 residues. V shed 0 bases and J 8 bases; nucleotides not matched to a gene: 5. CDR1 and CDR2 from the germline V gene are GTSNPN and SVGIG (reference sequence). In DNA form, the CDR3 reads TGTGCCTGGAGTGTATTGGGGACAGGCGAAGCTTTCTTT. Residues: CAWSVLGTGEAFF.

As for this clone: An end of the junction differs from the germline gene, which may be a read error. V gene TRBV19 combines with J gene TRBJ2-3; maybe TRBD1 (5 bases). CDR3 length: 14 residues. Germline values: CDR1 LNHDA, CDR2 SQIVND (reference sequence). The CDR3 nucleotides read TGTGCCAGCAGTATGGGGCCGAGCACAGATACGCAGTATTTT. Translation: CASSMGPSTDTQYF.

V gene TRBV5-4 combines with J gene TRBJ1-1; 7 bases line up with TRBD1. The CDR3 length is 15 residues. With V trimmed by 5 bases and J by 6 bases, 13 bases remained unmatched. Germline V CDR1 and CDR2: SGHNT, YYREEE (reference sequence). CDR3 bases: TGTGCCAGCAGTCGGGAGGGGGCGCTGGGGGCTGAAGCTTTCTTT. It translates to CASSREGALGAEAFF.

The chain combines TRBV7-8 with TRBJ2-7, with D unresolved. The CDR3 length is 15 residues. The V and J ends lost 1 base and 2 bases respectively, with 12 bases between them. Germline V CDR1 and CDR2: SGHVS, FQNEAQ. The CDR3: CASSLGVGLAYEQYF. The CDR3 nucleotides are TGTGCCAGCAGCTTAGGCGTGGGCTTAGCCTACGAGCAGTACTTC.

Details on this clone: An end of the junction differs from the germline gene, which may be a read error. V and J are TRBV28 and TRBJ1-5; TRBD1 matches 8 bases. Germline CDR1 is MDHEN and CDR2 is SYDVKM. The CDR3 is made up of 12 amino acids. CDR3 bases: TGTGCCTGCAGGGGGCTAAATCAGCCCCAGCATTTT. This gives the protein CACRGLNQPQHF.

The rearrangement joins TRBV5-1 to TRBJ1-2, with a weak D call TRBD1 (5 bases). The CDR3 length is 13 residues. Per the germline V gene, CDR1 is SGHRS and CDR2 is YFSETQ. V dropped 6 bases and J dropped 6 bases, with 15 bases sitting between them. The CDR3 spells CASKAGRLHGYTF. CDR3 nucleotides: TGCGCCAGCAAGGCAGGGAGGTTGCATGGCTACACCTTC.

For this clone: The germline gene is not matched at one end of the junction; a read error may be the cause. V usage is TRBV7-9 and J usage is TRBJ1-2; no clear D. This CDR3 spans 14 amino acids. CDR1 is SEHNR, CDR2 FQNEAQ, per germline (reference sequence). The CDR3 reads CSSSLPGENYGYTF. The CDR3 nucleotides are TGTTCCAGCAGCCTACCGGGAGAAAACTATGGCTACACCTTC. The variable domain in full, completed from reference TRBV7-9 and TRBJ1-2, reads DTGVSQNPRHKITKRGQNVTFRCDPISEHNRLYWYRQTLGQGPEFLTYFQNEAQLEKSRLLSDRFSAERPKGSFSTLEIQRTEQGDSAMYLCSSSLPGENYGYTFGSGTRLTVV.

This CDR3 is CASSQALGELFF. As DNA, the CDR3 is TGCGCCAGCAGCCAAGCACTGGGAGAGCTGTTTTTT. The chain employs TRBV4-1 and TRBJ1-4; D gene unclear. The CDR3 consists of 12 residues. The V end was cut by 1 base, the J end by 14 bases, with 11 bases between. The germline CDR1 and CDR2 sequences are MGHRA and YSYEKL.

The J gene is TRBJ2-5, the V gene TRBV2; 8 nucleotides line up with TRBD1. The J call is doubtful: the DNA matches TRBJ2-7 better. CDR3 size: 14 residues. Germline CDR1 and CDR2: SNHLY and FYNNEI. The CDR3 spells CASSVPGGGYEQYF. As DNA, the CDR3 is TGTGCCAGCAGTGTTCCAGGGGGCGGATACGAGCAGTACTTC.

The rearrangement links TRBV2 to TRBJ2-6, with unresolved D. This CDR3 contains 18 residues. Germline V CDR1 and CDR2: SNHLY, FYNNEI. Trimming took off 4 bases at V and 0 bases at J, with 16 bases between the two ends. The DNA for the CDR3 is TGTGCCAGCAGTGTACCCGACGGCGGCTCCTCTGGGGCCAACGTCCTGACTTTC. The encoded protein is CASSVPDGGSSGANVLTF.

V and J are TRBV5-6 and TRBJ2-5; 9 nucleotides line up with TRBD1. Germline CDR1 is SGHDT and CDR2 is YYEEEE. With V trimmed by 0 bases and J by 5 bases, 8 bases remained unmatched. The CDR3 extends over 16 amino acids. Here the CDR3 reads CASSLEGTGYDETQYF. In nucleotides, the CDR3 is TGTGCCAGCAGCTTGGAAGGGACAGGGTACGATGAGACCCAGTACTTC.

This CDR3 reads CASSLAGLSGYTF. The CDR3 bases are TGCGCCAGCAGCTTGGCCGGTTTGAGTGGCTACACCTTC. This rearrangement joins TRBV5-1 to TRBJ1-2; D remains unclear. The germline V gene has CDR1 SGHRS and CDR2 YFSETQ. V lost 0 bases and J lost 7, with 10 bases in between. This CDR3 is built from 13 residues.

The chain links TRBV4-1 to TRBJ1-2; D call uncertain. This CDR3 is built from 13 residues. The germline gives CDR1 MGHRA, CDR2 YSYEKL. Trimming removed 1 base at V and 6 bases at J, with 9 bases between. The CDR3 loop is CASSQAGVDGYTF. Written as DNA, the CDR3 is TGCGCCAGCAGCCAAGCCGGGGTGGATGGCTACACCTTC.